The T cell receptor (beta chain) under discussion was sequenced for a study of shared T cell receptors in the human thymus. CDR1 is MNHNS and CDR2 is SASEGT in the germline V gene. The CDR3 totals 12 residues. V dropped 2 bases and J dropped 6 bases, with 7 bases sitting between them. Some clones are missing from TCRdb's copy, which holds only in-frame ones; the method was immunoSEQ multiplex PCR. The sample includes some 400,000 clones, 95% of them seen just once. V is TRBV6-1 and J is TRBJ1-2; D is possibly TRBD1 (5 bases). The source of this sequence is a human donor. The sample comprised thymocytes. CDR3 in amino acids: CASSESGDGYTF. Here the CDR3 DNA reads TGTGCCAGCAGTGAATCGGGGGATGGCTACACCTTC.